Sequencing of this TCR beta chain was carried out in a study of T-cell memory formation after mild COVID-19. Whole-study findings and limits: Mostly located in CM and EM were contracting CD4+ clones, with contracting CD8+ clones located in EMRA. Contracting clones, day 15 to 85, had balanced CD4/CD8, and later expanders favored CD4+.

The V gene lost 7 bases and the J gene lost 6 bases, with 14 bases spanning the gap. The CDR3 is 13 residues long. Germline CDR1 and CDR2: SGHTA and FQGNSA. Concerning this clonotype itself: No antigen is known for it.

TCRalpha and TCRbeta libraries used 5'RACE with constant-segment primers and UMIs. Via MiXCR, TCRdb re-called the 5' RACE reads, giving one row per CDR3 protein. The sample includes roughly 580,000 distinct CDR3 sequences, roughly 18% seen only once; the top ten take around 12%. The rearrangement joins TRBV7-2 to TRBJ2-3; D uncertain. Sequenced: PBMCs or a T cell subset sorted from them (not recorded which). This TCR came from an adult woman who had mild COVID-19 (a few samples of this study predate the infection). Cell type and time point are not known. The chain's CDR3 is CASNDVLGDTQYF. CDR3 DNA sequence: TGTGCCAGCAACGATGTATTGGGCGATACGCAGTATTTT.